This T cell receptor (beta chain) is from a study of lymphopenia after photon versus proton radiotherapy. Of note for this clone: Its antigen is as yet unknown.

The data were produced by immunoSEQ multiplex PCR, yet TCRdb's version contains in-frame clones alone and is incomplete. The table includes about 160,000 clones, around nine tenths detected once. Trimming left V 2 bases short and J 1 base short, with 8 bases between. CDR1 is SGHTA, CDR2 FQGNSA, per germline. The CDR3 has 14 residues. General study points: Photon-treated patients lost naive T cells and TCR diversity; proton-treated stayed stable. In patients who died, overall survival fell as post-nadir TCR diversity dropped more. Better survival with proton therapy was suggested as possible, not demonstrated. Post-nadir diversity loss with photons came from oligoclonal expansion, particularly CD8+ Temra cells.

V and J are TRBV7-2 and TRBJ2-5; D perhaps matches TRBD2 (5 bases). Sequencing was performed on peripheral blood, taken from a patient treated with photon-based radiotherapy. The origin of this receptor is a man aged 50 or older with gastric cancer. CDR3 sequence (DNA): TGTGCCAGCAGCTTACAGGACTTCCAAGAGACCCAGTACTTC. This sequence encodes CASSLQDFQETQYF.